Listed below are T cell receptor beta chains from one sample, sequenced in a study of T-cell memory formation after mild COVID-19. In TCRdb, the 5' RACE reads were re-called with MiXCR into one record per CDR3 protein. The profile shows 500,000 to 650,000 distinct CDR3 sequences, approximately 21% of them singletons. Source material: PBMCs or a T cell subset sorted from them (not recorded which). The receptors shown here come from an adult woman who had mild COVID-19 (a few samples of this study predate the infection). Cell type and time point are not known. The CDR3 runs from the conserved cysteine through the conserved F or W. D genes are given only for firm matches. The size field is filled for only some rows; it gives once, few, many or a size class.

J,D,size,V,CDR3,DNA
TRBJ1-1,-,-,TRBV4-1,CASSQDQVWNTEAFF,TGCGCCAGCAGCCAAGATCAGGTGTGGAACACTGAAGCTTTCTTT
TRBJ2-7,-,-,TRBV6-5,CASRIDGDRSYEQYF,TGTGCCAGCAGAATCGACGGCGATCGCTCCTACGAGCAGTACTTC
TRBJ1-2,-,-,TRBV7-9,CASSAAQVVIYGYTF,TGTGCCAGCAGCGCAGCACAGGTTGTCATCTATGGCTACACCTTC
TRBJ2-7,-,few,TRBV11-2,CASSQRRFYEQYF,TGTGCCAGCAGCCAACGGAGGTTTTACGAGCAGTACTTC
TRBJ2-1,-,many,TRBV29-1,CSAIEVNEQFF,TGCAGCGCCATAGAGGTCAATGAGCAGTTCTTC
TRBJ2-7,-,-,TRBV4-1,CASSQESGAYYEQYF,TGCGCCAGCAGCCAAGAGAGTGGCGCATACTACGAGCAGTACTTC
TRBJ1-5,-,few,TRBV6-6,CASTFGAWGSNQPQHF,TGTGCCAGCACCTTTGGGGCTTGGGGAAGCAATCAGCCCCAGCATTTT
TRBJ2-2,TRBD2,-,TRBV12-3/TRBV12-4,CASRGGDIGTGELFF,TGTGCCAGCAGGGGGGGGGATATTGGCACCGGGGAGCTGTTTTTT
TRBJ2-7,-,few,TRBV12-3/TRBV12-4,CASSALGRTYSYEQYF,TGTGCCAGCAGTGCCCTGGGCAGAACCTACTCCTACGAGCAGTACTTC
TRBJ2-7,-,-,TRBV5-8,CASSSPGDTYEQYF,TGTGCCAGCAGCTCCCCTGGGGATACCTACGAGCAGTACTTC
TRBJ2-2,-,-,TRBV3-1,CASSQGSVGGTNTGELFF,TGTGCCAGCAGCCAGGGATCTGTAGGGGGAACGAACACCGGGGAGCTGTTTTTT
TRBJ2-1,-,-,TRBV14,CASSQDLVYYYNEQFF,TGTGCCAGCAGCCAAGATCTGGTATATTACTACAATGAGCAGTTCTTC
TRBJ2-3,TRBD1,-,TRBV9,CASSVGQEIDTQYF,TGTGCCAGCAGCGTGGGACAGGAGATAGATACGCAGTATTTT
TRBJ2-3,-,-,TRBV27,CASSLSPIRHFPQYF,TGTGCCAGCAGTTTATCCCCTATTCGACATTTTCCGCAGTATTTT
TRBJ1-2,-,few,TRBV5-5,CASSRSRELGYTF,TGTGCCAGCAGCCGCTCACGAGAACTTGGCTACACCTTC
TRBJ1-5,TRBD1,-,TRBV5-1,CASSYEGQRNQPQHF,TGCGCCAGCAGCTACGAGGGACAGCGCAATCAGCCCCAGCATTTT
TRBJ1-1,-,few,TRBV12-3/TRBV12-4,CASSLGTRAFF,TGTGCCAGCAGTTTGGGGACACGAGCTTTCTTT
TRBJ2-7,TRBD1,-,TRBV12-3/TRBV12-4,CASSFGTGGEQYF,TGTGCCAGCAGTTTCGGGACAGGGGGCGAGCAGTACTTC
TRBJ2-7,-,few,TRBV4-3,CASSPSRDSLTYEQYF,TGCGCCAGCAGCCCCTCCCGCGACAGCCTGACCTACGAGCAGTACTTC
TRBJ1-1,TRBD1,few,TRBV12-3/TRBV12-4,CASRINGAGGTEAFF,TGTGCCAGCAGGATCAATGGGGCAGGGGGCACTGAAGCTTTCTTT
TRBJ1-6,-,-,TRBV20-1,CSAPSYNSPLHF,TGCAGTGCCCCGAGCTATAATTCACCCCTCCACTTT
TRBJ2-3,-,-,TRBV2,CAILKPQTDTQYF,TGTGCCATTTTAAAACCCCAAACAGATACGCAGTATTTT
TRBJ1-2,-,-,TRBV5-6,CASSGPDGYTF,TGTGCCAGCAGCGGGCCGGATGGCTACACCTTC
TRBJ2-1,TRBD2,-,TRBV15,CATSGSGGTYNEQFF,TGTGCCACCAGCGGTAGCGGGGGCACCTACAATGAGCAGTTCTTC
TRBJ1-1,-,-,TRBV20-1,CRGGGMNTEAFF,TGCAGGGGAGGGGGAATGAACACTGAAGCTTTCTTT
TRBJ1-1,-,-,TRBV5-1,CASSPVTVSTEAFF,TGCGCCAGCAGCCCCGTTACAGTGAGCACTGAAGCTTTCTTT
TRBJ2-7,-,few,TRBV19,CASSISDSSYEQYF,TGTGCCAGTAGTATCTCCGATAGCTCCTACGAGCAGTACTTC
TRBJ2-4,-,-,TRBV28,CASKTEINGKNIQYF,TGTGCCAGCAAGACGGAAATCAACGGGAAAAACATTCAGTACTTC
TRBJ2-7,TRBD2,-,TRBV7-3,CASSPHGAGGVLTSYEQYF,TGTGCCAGCAGCCCTCACGGGGCGGGAGGCGTTCTAACCTCCTACGAGCAGTACTTC
TRBJ1-3,-,-,TRBV6-2/TRBV6-3,CASRRGAGNTIYF,TGTGCCAGCCGGAGGGGTGCCGGAAACACCATATATTTT
TRBJ2-7,-,-,TRBV20-1,CSASHGAVSYEQYF,TGCAGTGCTAGCCATGGGGCGGTCTCCTACGAGCAGTACTTC
TRBJ1-5,-,-,TRBV20-1,CSASSGRGNQPQHF,TGCAGTGCTAGTTCGGGACGGGGCAATCAGCCCCAGCATTTT
TRBJ2-7,TRBD1,-,TRBV27,CASSLHGQGYEQYF,TGTGCCAGCAGTTTGCACGGACAGGGGTACGAGCAGTACTTC
TRBJ1-5,-,-,TRBV12-3/TRBV12-4,CASSLNRAQPQHF,TGTGCCAGCAGTTTGAACCGAGCCCAGCCCCAGCATTTT
TRBJ1-2,TRBD1,-,TRBV5-1,CASSLGKTGAYGGYTF,TGCGCCAGCAGCTTGGGAAAGACAGGGGCCTACGGGGGCTACACCTTC
TRBJ2-3,-,few,TRBV7-6,CASSLGGAGDTQYF,TGTGCCAGCAGCTTAGGGGGGGCAGGAGATACGCAGTATTTT
TRBJ2-7,TRBD1,-,TRBV6-2/TRBV6-3,CASSRQGIRSYEQYF,TGTGCCAGCAGTCGACAGGGAATACGCTCCTACGAGCAGTACTTC
TRBJ2-7,-,many,TRBV4-1,CASSQVRGPPPYEQYF,TGCGCCAGCAGCCAAGTCCGGGGCCCTCCTCCCTACGAGCAGTACTTC
TRBJ2-1,TRBD2,few,TRBV12-3/TRBV12-4,CASSQGLAGVRSYNEQFF,TGTGCCAGCAGCCAAGGACTAGCGGGAGTCCGGTCCTACAATGAGCAGTTCTTC
TRBJ2-3,TRBD2,-,TRBV20-1,CSAHPTGTSMLLGTQYF,TGCAGTGCCCACCCCACCGGGACTAGCATGCTTCTTGGTACGCAGTATTTT
TRBJ2-4,-,-,TRBV20-1,CSARVGRGGNIQYF,TGCAGTGCTAGAGTCGGTAGGGGCGGAAACATTCAGTACTTC
TRBJ2-3,-,-,TRBV27,CASSSHPSTDTQYF,TGTGCCAGCAGTTCCCACCCTTCCACAGATACGCAGTATTTT
TRBJ2-5,-,-,TRBV18,CASSGDLQETQYF,TGTGCCAGCTCAGGGGACTTACAAGAGACCCAGTACTTC
TRBJ2-3,-,-,TRBV7-6,CASSLASVTDTQYF,TGTGCCAGCAGCTTAGCCTCTGTCACAGATACGCAGTATTTT
TRBJ2-3,-,-,TRBV5-4,CASSLALGNTDTQYF,TGTGCCAGCAGCTTGGCCCTGGGTAACACAGATACGCAGTATTTT
TRBJ1-4,-,-,TRBV9,CASSVGGPNEKLFF,TGTGCCAGCAGCGTAGGGGGTCCTAATGAAAAACTGTTTTTT
TRBJ2-7,TRBD1,few,TRBV6-6,CASALTLAGGTYEQYF,TGTGCCAGCGCCCTTACTCTGGCAGGGGGCACCTACGAGCAGTACTTC
TRBJ1-1,TRBD1,few,TRBV6-2/TRBV6-3,CASSYSTGDRADTEAFF,TGTGCCAGCAGTTACTCTACGGGCGACAGGGCGGACACTGAAGCTTTCTTT
TRBJ2-3,-,few,TRBV3-1,CASSQDVGVYIGTDTQYF,TGTGCCAGCAGCCAAGACGTGGGGGTCTATATCGGGACAGATACGCAGTATTTT
TRBJ2-1,TRBD2,few,TRBV7-3,CASGPAGIYNEQFF,TGTGCCAGCGGACCAGCGGGAATCTACAATGAGCAGTTCTTC
TRBJ2-3,-,few,TRBV5-1,CASSQSPLGGGTDTQYF,TGCGCCAGCAGCCAATCCCCTTTGGGCGGGGGCACAGATACGCAGTATTTT
TRBJ1-1,-,few,TRBV4-1,CASSQEPYVGFREDGYGNTEAFF,TGCGCCAGCAGCCAAGAGCCTTACGTGGGATTCAGGGAAGACGGTTACGGGAACACTGAAGCTTTCTTT
TRBJ2-5,TRBD2,-,TRBV11-3,CASSLDHLGLASETQYF,TGTGCCAGCAGCTTAGATCATCTTGGACTAGCTTCGGAGACCCAGTACTTC
TRBJ2-3,TRBD2,few,TRBV7-2,CASSLAGLAGSTDTQYF,TGTGCCAGCAGCTTAGCCGGACTAGCGGGTTCCACAGATACGCAGTATTTT
TRBJ1-2,-,-,TRBV7-2,CASSPRTVNFNYGYTF,TGTGCCAGCAGCCCAAGGACAGTTAACTTTAACTATGGCTACACCTTC
TRBJ2-3,-,few,TRBV6-5,CASISPRGTDTQYF,TGTGCCAGCATTTCACCCCGTGGCACAGATACGCAGTATTTT